This is a list of T cell receptor beta chains from one sample in a study of beta chain features in type 1 diabetes. Method: immunoSEQ multiplex PCR; TCRdb's copy keeps in-frame clones and lacks some. The sample has 150,000 to 200,000 clones, roughly 9% seen once; the top ten hold about 0.75%. Sequencing was performed on central memory CD4+ T cells from blood. These receptors were collected from a woman aged 30 to 39 with type 1 diabetes. Each CDR3 is given with its conserved first and last residue. A D gene is named only where the DNA matches it firmly. Clone sizes are given selectively: once, few, many, or a class where the clone is expanded.

TRBD1	TRBV15	21	TRBJ1-1	few	CATSRNNQYKKGAGMNTEAFF	TGTGCCACCAGCAGAAACAACCAGTACAAGAAGGGGGCAGGAATGAACACTGAAGCTTTCTTT
TRBD1	TRBV29-1	11	TRBJ1-4	.	CSVGQPEKLFF	TGCAGCGTGGGACAGCCTGAAAAACTGTTTTTT
.	TRBV6-5	14	TRBJ2-1	.	CASSRVPSYNEQFF	TGTGCCAGCAGTCGCGTTCCCTCCTACAATGAGCAGTTCTTC
.	TRBV28	15	TRBJ2-7	.	CASSLFLQGSYEQYF	TGTGCCAGCAGTTTATTCCTCCAGGGAAGCTACGAGCAGTACTTC
TRBD1	TRBV7-9	17	TRBJ2-3	.	CASRPTPFDRGTDTQYF	TGTGCCAGCAGACCTACACCCTTTGACAGGGGCACAGATACGCAGTATTTT
TRBD2	TRBV30	17	TRBJ2-1	.	CAWRVLGLAGDRDEQFF	TGTGCCTGGAGGGTCCTCGGACTAGCGGGAGATCGGGATGAGCAGTTCTTC
.	TRBV9	15	TRBJ2-5	few	CASSVDVGGGETQYF	TGTGCCAGCAGCGTAGACGTGGGAGGTGGAGAGACCCAGTACTTC
.	TRBV29-1	11	TRBJ1-2	.	CSVGQEYGYTF	TGCAGCGTTGGACAGGAATATGGCTACACCTTC
TRBD1	TRBV5-1	16	TRBJ2-6	.	CASSLTGAAGANVLTF	TGCGCCAGCAGCCTGACAGGGGCGGCTGGGGCCAACGTCCTGACTTTC
TRBD1	TRBV19	15	TRBJ1-5	few	CASRFLTGGHQPQHF	TGTGCCAGTCGATTCCTCACAGGGGGCCATCAGCCCCAGCATTTT
.	TRBV7-9	15	TRBJ1-5	.	CASSLGSGSNQPQHF	TGTGCCAGCAGCTTAGGTAGCGGTTCTAATCAGCCCCAGCATTTT
TRBD2	TRBV11-2	15	TRBJ2-7	few	CASSLERLAGYEQYF	TGTGCCAGCAGCTTAGAGCGGCTAGCGGGCTACGAGCAGTACTTC
.	TRBV7-9	11	TRBJ2-7	few	CASSVSYEQYF	TGTGCCAGCAGCGTGTCATACGAGCAGTACTTC
TRBD1	TRBV5-4	17	TRBJ1-3	.	CASSLEGDRMSGNTIYF	TGTGCCAGCAGCTTGGAGGGGGACAGGATGTCCGGAAACACCATATATTTT
.	TRBV7-3	14	TRBJ1-1	few	CASSLGQGNTEAFF	TGTGCCAGCAGCTTAGGGCAGGGGAACACTGAAGCTTTCTTT
.	TRBV20-1	11	TRBJ1-5	.	CSATSNQPQHF	TGCAGTGCTACGAGCAATCAGCCCCAGCATTTT
.	TRBV18	14	TRBJ2-7	few	CASSPRRDDYEQYF	TGTGCCAGCTCACCACGGCGGGACGACTACGAGCAGTACTTC
TRBD2	TRBV5-4	16	TRBJ2-7	few	CASSSGTSGNSYEQYF	TGTGCCAGCAGCTCCGGGACTAGCGGGAACTCCTACGAGCAGTACTTC
.	TRBV5-1	13	TRBJ2-5	few	CASSLGRAKTQYF	TGCGCCAGCAGCTTGGGCAGGGCGAAGACCCAGTACTTC
.	TRBV18	13	TRBJ2-3	few	CASSPPTGDTQYF	TGTGCCAGCTCACCACCCACAGGCGATACGCAGTATTTT
.	TRBV5-6	13	TRBJ1-1	few	CASSWGGDTEAFF	TGTGCCAGCAGCTGGGGGGGGGACACTGAAGCTTTCTTT
.	TRBV7-2	17	TRBJ2-7	few	CASSLVAGGGSPYEQYF	TGTGCCAGCAGCTTAGTGGCCGGGGGTGGATCACCCTACGAGCAGTACTTC
.	TRBV2	12	TRBJ1-2	.	CASSESSDGYTF	TGTGCCAGCAGTGAGTCAAGCGATGGCTACACCTTC
.	TRBV15	18	TRBJ2-3	few	CATSRGLRMGGLRDTQYF	TGTGCCACCAGCAGAGGTCTACGGATGGGAGGCCTTAGAGATACGCAGTATTTT
.	TRBV10-3	16	TRBJ1-5	many	CAISESKLTAGQPQHF	TGTGCCATCAGTGAGTCGAAGCTGACGGCAGGACAGCCCCAGCATTTT
.	TRBV6-5	12	TRBJ2-7	.	CASSSVSYEQYF	TGTGCCAGCAGTTCGGTCTCCTACGAGCAGTACTTC
.	TRBV5-4	13	TRBJ1-1	few	CASSSGAATEAFF	TGTGCCAGCAGCTCAGGGGCTGCCACTGAAGCTTTCTTT
.	TRBV7-3	13	TRBJ2-5	.	CASSLTRVETQYF	TGTGCCAGCAGCTTAACCAGGGTGGAGACCCAGTACTTC